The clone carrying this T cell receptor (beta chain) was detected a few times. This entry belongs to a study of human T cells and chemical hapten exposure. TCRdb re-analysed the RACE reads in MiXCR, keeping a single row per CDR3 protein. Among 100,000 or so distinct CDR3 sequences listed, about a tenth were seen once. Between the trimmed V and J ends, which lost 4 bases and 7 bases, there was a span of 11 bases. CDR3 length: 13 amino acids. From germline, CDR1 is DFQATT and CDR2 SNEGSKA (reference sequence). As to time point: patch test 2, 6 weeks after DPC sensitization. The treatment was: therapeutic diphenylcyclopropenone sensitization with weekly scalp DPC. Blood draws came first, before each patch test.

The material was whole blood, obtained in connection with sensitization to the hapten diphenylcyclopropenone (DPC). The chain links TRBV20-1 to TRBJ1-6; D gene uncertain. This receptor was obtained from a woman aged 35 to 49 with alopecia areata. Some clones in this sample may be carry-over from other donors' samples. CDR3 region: CSAKGSGNSPLHF. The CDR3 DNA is TGCAGTGCTAAAGGATCTGGGAATTCACCCCTCCACTTT.